These 6 T cell receptor beta chains were all obtained from the same sample, sequenced in a study of blood T cell repertoires in COVID-19. Sequencing was performed with immunoSEQ multiplex PCR; in TCRdb, only in-frame clones are kept and a portion is missing. The sample lists 350,000 to 500,000 clones, about 88% occurring once. Sequencing input: PBMCs or T cells enriched from blood (not recorded which). All receptors come from a woman in her late teens or twenties who had been exposed to COVID-19.

This chain links TRBV27 with TRBJ1-5; unclear D gene. This CDR3 is 14 amino acids long. V dropped 8 bases and J dropped 2 bases, with 13 bases sitting between them. Germline CDR1 MNHEY, CDR2 SMNVEV (reference sequence). The DNA of the CDR3 is TGTGCCAGCGGACTGCAAGGCGGCAATCAGCCCCAGCATTTT. This sequence encodes CASGLQGGNQPQHF.

V is TRBV7-9 and J is TRBJ1-2, with 8 bases matching TRBD1. Germline CDR1 reads SEHNR; CDR2 reads FQNEAQ (reference sequence). The V and J ends lost 5 bases and 2 bases, in that order; junction bases with no gene match: 4. This CDR3 region has 14 residues. The CDR3 region has the DNA TGTGCCAGCAGCGGACAGGGTTTGAACTATGGCTACACCTTC. Encoded protein: CASSGQGLNYGYTF.

The V and J genes are TRBV4-2 and TRBJ1-1, with D unresolved. Germline values: CDR1 LGHNA, CDR2 YNFKEQ. There are 14 residues in the CDR3. The ends were cut back, 3 bases at V and 1 base at J, with 9 bases in the middle. The CDR3 sequence: CASSQSDTNTEAFF. The CDR3 nucleotides read TGTGCCAGCAGCCAGTCCGACACGAACACTGAAGCTTTCTTT.

The chain joins TRBV6-5 to TRBJ2-7; no reliable D call. This CDR3 is 16 amino acids long. Trimming removed 0 bases at V and 5 bases at J, with 17 bases between. In germline, CDR1 is MNHEY, CDR2 SVGAGI. The CDR3 loop reads CASSYSSRRSGNEQYF. The CDR3 DNA reads as TGTGCCAGCAGTTACTCGAGTCGCAGGTCCGGTAACGAGCAGTACTTC.

The chain is built from TRBV3-1 (or the pseudogene TRBV3-2) and TRBJ2-7; D perhaps matches TRBD2 (6 bases). V dropped 6 bases and J dropped 5 bases, with 20 bases sitting between them. Looked up from germline, CDR1 is LGHDT and CDR2 is YNNKEL (reference sequence). The CDR3 covers 15 residues. Here the CDR3 reads CASRPSVGGLHEQYF. CDR3 bases: TGTGCCAGCAGGCCAAGCGTCGGGGGTCTCCACGAGCAGTACTTC.

The V and J genes are TRBV27 and TRBJ1-5; 7 bases map to TRBD1. V was pared by 6 bases and J by 4 bases, with 9 bases of the junction left unmatched. Germline V gene sequence: CDR1 MNHEY, CDR2 SMNVEV (reference sequence). The CDR3 is 15 amino acids. The CDR3 DNA follows: TGTGCCAGCAGCCCGGGACAGCTGGGAAATCAGCCCCAGCATTTT. This sequence encodes CASSPGQLGNQPQHF.